Each of the 30 T cell receptor beta chains below was sequenced from the same sample in a study of blood T cell repertoires in COVID-19. The protocol was immunoSEQ multiplex PCR, while the TCRdb copy is restricted to in-frame clones and leaves out a portion. This sample has 60,000 to 85,000 clones, with roughly 89% found just once. The sample consisted of peripheral blood. The source of these receptors is a woman between 50 and 59 years old with active COVID-19.

The rearrangement uses TRBV7-8 and TRBJ2-1, with D perhaps TRBD2 (5 bases). The CDR3 extends over 14 amino acids. Deletions cut 1 base from V and 9 bases from J, with 13 bases between. CDR1 is SGHVS, CDR2 FQNEAQ, per germline. The DNA for the CDR3 is TGTGCCAGCAGCTTAGAAAGGACTCGTCCTGAGCAGTTCTTC. Its protein product is CASSLERTRPEQFF.

This clone was observed once. The V gene is TRBV5-1, the J gene TRBJ2-2; D might be TRBD2 (6 bases). V was shortened by 0 bases and J by 4 bases, with 13 bases between the two germline ends. CDR1 and CDR2 (germline): SGHRS, YFSETQ. The CDR3 spans 16 residues. The DNA for the CDR3 is TGCGCCAGCAGCTTGGGGGCGACTAGTTTCACCGGGGAGCTGTTTTTT. This gives the protein CASSLGATSFTGELFF.

This clone was counted between two and nine times. The chain combines TRBV29-1 with TRBJ2-7; 11 nucleotides align to TRBD2. The germline gives CDR1 SQVTM, CDR2 ANQGSEA. V lost 6 bases to trimming and J lost 2 bases; unmatched junction nucleotides: 6. The CDR3 spans 14 residues. CDR3 sequence reads: CSVALAGGPYEQYF. The DNA for the CDR3 is TGCAGCGTGGCTCTAGCGGGAGGCCCCTACGAGCAGTACTTC.

The chain couples TRBV30 to TRBJ1-1; TRBD1 is a possible D gene (5 bases). In germline, CDR1 is GTSNPN, CDR2 SVGIG (reference sequence). V was clipped by 2 bases and J by 4 bases, with 17 bases between them. CDR3 length: 15 amino acids. CDR3 nucleotides: TGTGCCTGGAGTACCAATACAGGCCTGGTCACTGAAGCTTTCTTT. Residues: CAWSTNTGLVTEAFF. Full variable domain (missing parts from reference TRBV30 and TRBJ1-1): SQTIHQWPATLVQPVGSPLSLECTVEGTSNPNLYWYRQAAGRGLQLLFYSVGIGQISSEVPQNLSASRPQDRQFILSSKKLLLSDSGFYLCAWSTNTGLVTEAFFGQGTRLTVV.

The J gene is TRBJ2-7, the V gene TRBV5-1; D remains unclear. The germline V gene encodes CDR1 SGHRS and CDR2 YFSETQ. This CDR3 contains 15 residues. V lost 4 bases, J lost 3 bases, and 17 bases lay in between. CDR3 DNA sequence: TGCGCCAGCAGCCCGACTTCCTCCGTGGGCTACGAGCAGTACTTC. The encoded protein is CASSPTSSVGYEQYF.

The chain uses TRBV15 and TRBJ2-1, with TRBD1 as a possible D gene (6 bases). Trimming left V 4 bases short and J 12 bases short, with 10 bases between. Germline-derived CDR1 and CDR2 are LNHNV and YYDKDF (reference sequence). This CDR3 contains 11 residues. The CDR3 loop reads CATSTGTRQFF. CDR3 nucleotides: TGTGCCACCAGCACAGGGACACGGCAGTTCTTC.

The chain employs TRBV5-1 and TRBJ2-7, with 9 nucleotides matching TRBD2. The germline gives CDR1 SGHRS, CDR2 YFSETQ. This CDR3 comprises 17 residues. The V and J ends lost 0 bases and 4 bases, in that order; junction bases with no gene match: 11. The CDR3 coding sequence is TGCGCCAGCAGCTTGGCGGCGGGAGGGTGGGCGGCGTACGAGCAGTACTTC. The encoded protein is CASSLAAGGWAAYEQYF.

The rearrangement links TRBV27 to TRBJ2-7; 7 bases map to TRBD2. Looked up from germline, CDR1 is MNHEY and CDR2 is SMNVEV (reference sequence). The ends lost 6 bases at V and 4 bases at J; junction bases unmatched: 9. This CDR3 contains 14 residues. CDR3 bases: TGTGCCAGCAGGAGGGCGCGCGGGGGTTACGAGCAGTACTTC. Protein: CASRRARGGYEQYF.

The genes are TRBV5-4 and TRBJ2-5, with 11 nucleotides matching TRBD2. Germline CDR1 reads SGHNT; CDR2 reads YYREEE (reference sequence). CDR3 length: 15 amino acids. V trimming: 4 bases; J trimming: 1 base; junction bases outside the gene matches: 3. The CDR3 region has the DNA TGTGCCAGCAGCGTAGCGGGAGGGGTCCAAGAGACCCAGTACTTC. Its protein product is CASSVAGGVQETQYF.

The J gene is TRBJ2-1, the V gene TRBV7-3, with 11 bases lining up with TRBD2. The V segment lost 4 bases and the J segment 6 bases; nucleotides outside the gene matches: 8. CDR1 is SGHTA and CDR2 is FQGTGA in the germline V gene. The CDR3 totals 16 residues. This CDR3 is CASSSRGSGRGNEQFF. As DNA, the CDR3 is TGTGCCAGCAGCTCCCGTGGTAGCGGGAGGGGCAATGAGCAGTTCTTC.

The chain has TRBV3-1 (or the pseudogene TRBV3-2) and TRBJ2-1; 11 bases fit TRBD2. Germline V gene lookup returns CDR1 LGHDT and CDR2 YNNKEL (reference sequence). J was trimmed by 3 bases and V by 4 bases; bases with no gene match: 2. CDR3 length: 15 amino acids. CDR3: CASSPGLAGYNEQFF. CDR3 sequence (DNA): TGTGCCAGCAGCCCCGGACTAGCGGGCTACAATGAGCAGTTCTTC.

V and J are TRBV6-2 or TRBV6-3 and TRBJ2-5; a possible D gene is TRBD2 (6 bases). With 6 bases removed from V and 6 bases from J, the gap between germline ends came to 14 bases. Looked up from germline, CDR1 is MNHEY and CDR2 is SVGEGT. This CDR3 is 13 amino acids long. The CDR3 nucleotides are TGTGCCAGCAGCGCGGCGGGGAGACAGACCCAGTACTTC. Residues: CASSAAGRQTQYF.

The CDR3 nucleotides are TGTGCCAGCAGCTTGGCGGCTAGCGGCTACTCCTACGAGCAGTACTTC. Its translation: CASSLAASGYSYEQYF. V usage is TRBV5-5 and J usage is TRBJ2-7, with 7 bases that match TRBD2. CDR1 SGHKS and CDR2 YYEKEE come from the germline V gene (reference sequence). V dropped 0 bases and J dropped 0; count of bases not matched to a gene: 6. The CDR3 is 16 amino acids. The full variable domain, with the rest looked up from reference TRBV5-5 and TRBJ2-7, is DAGVTQSPTHLIKTRGQQVTLRCSPISGHKSVSWYQQVLGQGPQFIFQYYEKEERGRGNFPDRFSARQFPNYSSELNVNALLLGDSALYLCASSLAASGYSYEQYFGPGTRLTVT.

This clone appeared once. The V call is TRBV28, the J call TRBJ1-2, with D maybe TRBD1 (6 bases). Germline V CDR1 and CDR2: MDHEN, SYDVKM. The CDR3 sequence is 12 residues long. Deletions cut 5 bases from V and 13 bases from J, with 17 bases between. The CDR3 spells CASSPQGRYVTF. The DNA for the CDR3 is TGTGCCAGCAGTCCACAGGGTCGGTATGTCACCTTC.

V usage is TRBV30 and J usage is TRBJ1-6; D unclear. CDR3 length: 15 residues. Trimming shortened V by 0 bases and J by 4 bases, and 10 bases separated the two germline ends. Germline CDR1 GTSNPN, CDR2 SVGIG (reference sequence). The CDR3 here is CAWSVLNSYNSPLHF. CDR3 bases: TGTGCCTGGAGTGTACTGAACAGTTATAATTCACCCCTCCACTTT.

The V call is TRBV27, the J call TRBJ1-5; no reliable D call. Trimming took 6 bases from V and 2 from J, leaving 5 bases between them. The CDR3 loop spans 12 amino acids. In germline, CDR1 is MNHEY, CDR2 SMNVEV (reference sequence). CDR3 DNA sequence: TGTGCCAGCAGGCGGGGCAATCAGCCCCAGCATTTT. Protein: CASRRGNQPQHF.

In its sample, this clone was seen a few times. The chain has TRBV28 and TRBJ2-1; 12 bases line up with TRBD2. The V gene's germline CDR1 is MDHEN and CDR2 SYDVKM. CDR3 length: 15 residues. The ends lost 6 bases at V and 6 bases at J; junction bases unmatched: 6. This CDR3 is CASSLAGGPLNEQFF. The CDR3 coding sequence is TGTGCCAGCAGCCTAGCGGGAGGGCCTCTCAATGAGCAGTTCTTC.

The V gene is TRBV7-3, the J gene TRBJ2-1; D is possibly TRBD1 (5 bases). Germline CDR1 and CDR2: SGHTA and FQGTGA. V was cut by 2 bases and J by 9 bases, with 17 bases left in between. The CDR3 contains 15 residues. In nucleotides, the CDR3 is TGTGCCAGCAGCTTACAGGCAGGGAAGGATACTGAGCAGTTCTTC. Protein sequence: CASSLQAGKDTEQFF.

V is TRBV7-9 and J is TRBJ2-1; tentatively, D is TRBD1 (5 bases). Deletions cut 5 bases from V and 8 bases from J, with 16 bases between. The CDR3 runs 14 residues. CDR1 is SEHNR, CDR2 FQNEAQ, per germline (reference sequence). The CDR3: CASSPSTAGYEQFF. CDR3 nucleotides: TGTGCCAGCAGCCCGTCGACAGCCGGCTATGAGCAGTTCTTC.

The chain employs TRBV15 and TRBJ2-1, with a possible D match to TRBD1 (5 bases). The germline V gene has CDR1 LNHNV and CDR2 YYDKDF (reference sequence). This CDR3 region has 16 residues. The V and J ends lost 0 bases and 6 bases respectively, with 15 bases between them. The CDR3 sequence is CATSRDKGRVSNEQFF. CDR3 nucleotides: TGTGCCACCAGCAGAGATAAAGGCAGGGTAAGCAATGAGCAGTTCTTC.

V gene TRBV7-9 combines with J gene TRBJ1-2; no clear D gene. In germline, CDR1 is SEHNR, CDR2 FQNEAQ (reference sequence). CDR3 length equals 14 residues. V dropped 5 bases and J dropped 4 bases, with 14 bases sitting between them. The CDR3 sequence is CASSEGGVGYGYTF. The CDR3 DNA follows: TGTGCCAGCAGCGAGGGCGGGGTAGGCTATGGCTACACCTTC.

This clone occurred a few times. This chain links TRBV7-8 with TRBJ2-7; D is perhaps TRBD2 (6 bases). In germline, CDR1 is SGHVS, CDR2 FQNEAQ. This CDR3 contains 16 residues. Trimming removed 4 bases at V and 2 bases at J, with 18 bases between. The CDR3 nucleotides read TGTGCCAGCAGCTCCCAAACTACGGGAGTTACCTACGAGCAGTACTTC. This sequence encodes CASSSQTTGVTYEQYF.

This chain connects TRBV24-1 to TRBJ1-1; TRBD1 might be the D (5 bases). Per the germline V gene, CDR1 is KGHDR and CDR2 is SFDVKD. The V end was cut by 2 bases, the J end by 2 bases, with 11 bases between. The CDR3 consists of 15 residues. CDR3 region: CATSDSGLPNTEAFF. For the CDR3, the DNA is TGTGCCACCAGTGATTCGGGACTCCCTAACACTGAAGCTTTCTTT.

The chain combines TRBV18 with TRBJ2-7, with TRBD2 identical over 7 bases. The trim removed 3 bases at V and 5 bases at J, leaving 10 bases unmatched. CDR1 is KGHSH, CDR2 LQKENI, per germline. The CDR3 extends over 15 amino acids. The CDR3 loop reads CASSPPGGRADEQYF. CDR3 coding DNA: TGTGCCAGCTCACCCCCCGGCGGGAGAGCCGACGAGCAGTACTTC.

The V and J genes are TRBV6-1 and TRBJ2-1, with 8 bases identical to TRBD2. CDR1 and CDR2 from the germline V gene are MNHNS and SASEGT. CDR3 length: 16 amino acids. J was trimmed by 5 bases and V by 4 bases; bases with no gene match: 10. CDR3 nucleotide sequence: TGTGCCAGCAGTGCATCCGGACTAGCACTTAACAATGAGCAGTTCTTC. Protein: CASSASGLALNNEQFF.

The chain combines TRBV7-3 with TRBJ2-5; 10 bases fit TRBD2. CDR1 SGHTA and CDR2 FQGTGA come from the germline V gene. The CDR3 is 15 amino acids. The V segment lost 5 bases and the J segment 1 base; nucleotides outside the gene matches: 4. The CDR3 here is CASSRLAGIQETQYF. The CDR3 DNA is TGTGCCAGCAGCCGACTAGCGGGTATCCAAGAGACCCAGTACTTC. Filled out from reference TRBV7-3 and TRBJ2-5, the complete variable domain reads GAGVSQTPSNKVTEKGKYVELRCDPISGHTALYWYRQSLGQGPEFLIYFQGTGAADDSGLPNDRFFAVRPEGSVSTLKIQRTERGDSAVYLCASSRLAGIQETQYFGPGTRLLVL.

The DNA for the CDR3 is TGTGCCAGTAAGGCGGGTAGCGGAACCGGGGAGCTGTTTTTT. Amino acid sequence: CASKAGSGTGELFF. V usage is TRBV19 and J usage is TRBJ2-2; a possible D gene is TRBD2 (6 bases). The germline V gene encodes CDR1 LNHDA and CDR2 SQIVND (reference sequence). CDR3 length: 14 amino acids. Trimming pared 7 bases from V and 5 bases from J, leaving 14 bases between.

The genes are TRBV28 and TRBJ2-5; 11 bases match TRBD2. The CDR3 spans 13 residues. The J segment lost 14 bases and the V segment lost 4 bases, leaving 9 bases of the junction unmatched. From germline, CDR1 is MDHEN and CDR2 SYDVKM. The CDR3 nucleotides are TGTGCCAGCAGTTCAAACACCGGGACTAGCGGATACTTC. It specifies CASSSNTGTSGYF.

V is TRBV27 and J is TRBJ1-1; possible D gene TRBD1, 5 bases. The germline V gene has CDR1 MNHEY and CDR2 SMNVEV (reference sequence). V lost 6 bases to trimming and J lost 1 base, with 9 bases between them. This CDR3 is built from 13 residues. The CDR3 DNA reads TGTGCCAGCAGACAGGAGACGAACACTGAAGCTTTCTTT. Translating gives CASRQETNTEAFF.

The count of this clone is one. V usage is TRBV18 and J usage is TRBJ1-5, with 7 bases aligning to TRBD1. There are 15 residues in the CDR3. Germline loops: CDR1 KGHSH, CDR2 LQKENI. Germline trimming cut 4 bases from V and 1 base from J; bases unmatched to any gene: 4. The CDR3 sequence: CASSLGQLSNQPQHF. DNA of the CDR3: TGTGCCAGCTCACTGGGACAGTTGAGCAATCAGCCCCAGCATTTT.